The 30 T cell receptor beta chains reported below all come from one sample, sequenced in a study of T-cell reconstitution after alpha-beta-depleted transplantation in children (dated by TCRdb to 2016 to 2018). Library generation was performed with PCR. Instrument on record: Illumina HiSeq 2500. Molecular barcoding was employed in the preparation of TCR libraries, with unique molecular identifiers being used to normalize TCRbeta repertoire quantification. TCRdb trimmed public reads at Q25 via fastp, called clones via MiXCR and kept in-frame beta chains. Duplicate CDR3 protein sequences are folded into a single record with the most common DNA and genes. The sample table shows under 450,000 distinct CDR3 sequences, and 13% are seen once. In total, the top ten clones hold around 4.1% of the sample. Sequenced material: PBMCs, taken from the stem cell graft. The receptors shown here come from a human donor who donated a stem cell graft to a child with Fanconi anemia.

The chain has TRBV6-1 and TRBJ2-6; 7 bases agree with TRBD2. Looked up from germline, CDR1 is MNHNS and CDR2 is SASEGT. The CDR3 length is 17 residues. The J segment lost 0 bases and the V segment lost 4 bases, leaving 6 bases of the junction unmatched. The CDR3 protein is CASSVQRGNSGANVLTF. CDR3 DNA sequence: TGTGCCAGCAGTGTCCAGCGGGGTAACTCTGGGGCCAACGTCCTGACTTTC.

This clonotype was seen a single time. One junction end disagrees with the germline gene, perhaps due to a read error. This chain links TRBV7-6 with TRBJ2-2, with TRBD2 matching over 9 bases. The germline V gene has CDR1 SGHVS and CDR2 FNYEAQ. CDR3 length: 17 residues. The CDR3 sequence: CASSLLAGRKSTWELFF. The CDR3, as DNA: TGTGCCAGCAGCCTCCTAGCGGGACGGAAATCCACCTGGGAGCTGTTTTTT.

J is TRBJ1-1 and V is TRBV20-1; D is possibly TRBD1 (5 bases). V shed 6 bases and J shed 7 bases, with 18 bases lying between them. The germline V gene encodes CDR1 DFQATT and CDR2 SNEGSKA (reference sequence). The CDR3 length is 13 residues. The CDR3 is CSADGWVGGEAFF. In DNA form, the CDR3 reads TGCAGTGCCGACGGCTGGGTTGGGGGTGAAGCTTTCTTT.

A few counts support this clonotype. V gene TRBV5-1 combines with J gene TRBJ1-1, with D perhaps TRBD1 (6 bases). This CDR3 contains 16 residues. Per the germline V gene, CDR1 is SGHRS and CDR2 is YFSETQ. The ends were cut back, 0 bases at V and 3 bases at J, with 15 bases in the middle. CDR3 protein: CASSLGWGAVDTEAFF. The CDR3 nucleotides are TGCGCCAGCAGCTTGGGTTGGGGGGCTGTGGACACTGAAGCTTTCTTT.

The V gene is TRBV11-2, the J gene TRBJ2-3; 11 bases match TRBD2. Looked up from germline, CDR1 is SGHAT and CDR2 is FQNNGV. V lost 5 bases to trimming and J lost 6 bases; unmatched junction nucleotides: 16. The CDR3 is 18 amino acids. The CDR3 region is CASSRLGTSGPPADTQYF. CDR3 in DNA: TGTGCCAGCAGCCGATTGGGGACTAGCGGACCCCCCGCGGATACGCAGTATTTT. Drawing the rest from reference TRBV11-2 and TRBJ2-3, the complete variable domain is EAGVAQSPRYKIIEKRQSVAFWCNPISGHATLYWYQQILGQGPKLLIQFQNNGVVDDSQLPKDRFSAERLKGVDSTLKIQPAKLEDSAVYLCASSRLGTSGPPADTQYFGPGTRLTVL.

In nucleotides, the CDR3 is TGTGCCAGCAGTTCCCTCCTAGGGGGCGGCTATGGCTACACCTTC. Translating it yields CASSSLLGGGYGYTF. The chain recombines TRBV6-5 with TRBJ1-2; TRBD1 agrees at 7 bases. V was clipped by 4 bases and J by 4 bases; unmatched bases: 9. The CDR3 sequence is 15 residues long. From germline, CDR1 is MNHEY and CDR2 SVGAGI.

This clonotype was counted many times. The genes are TRBV12-3 or TRBV12-4 and TRBJ1-4; no definite D call. Trimming removed 5 bases from V and 10 bases from J, with 8 bases in between. The CDR3 is 11 amino acids. The CDR3 nucleotides read TGTGCCAGCAGTACTACACGAAAACTGTTTTTT. Its protein product is CASSTTRKLFF.

This clonotype was seen a few times. The chain employs TRBV12-3 or TRBV12-4 and TRBJ2-7; 8 bases align to TRBD2. The junction had 15 bases not matched to a gene; V was cut back by 2 bases and J by 9 bases. The CDR3 is made up of 16 amino acids. This CDR3 reads CASSLYASGLPSPQYV. The CDR3 region has the DNA TGTGCCAGCAGTTTATACGCTAGCGGGCTTCCGAGCCCGCAGTACGTC.

This clonotype was seen a single time. This chain uses TRBV20-1 with TRBJ2-7, with D perhaps given as TRBD1 or TRBD2 (5 bases each). This CDR3 spans 13 amino acids. The germline gives CDR1 DFQATT, CDR2 SNEGSKA (reference sequence). V lost 6 bases, J lost 3 bases, and 15 bases lay in between. CDR3 amino acids: CSAEAGTDYEQYF. In nucleotides, the CDR3 is TGCAGTGCCGAAGCCGGGACCGACTACGAGCAGTACTTC.

This chain connects TRBV28 to TRBJ1-4; possible D gene TRBD1, 6 bases. Trimming shortened V by 6 bases and J by 8 bases, and 16 bases separated the two germline ends. The CDR3 length is 14 residues. Germline V gives CDR1 MDHEN, CDR2 SYDVKM. The CDR3 DNA sequence: TGTGCCAGCAGCAACAGGGTAGGGGACGAAAAACTGTTTTTT. This codes for CASSNRVGDEKLFF. The variable domain in full, with the rest retrieved from reference TRBV28 and TRBJ1-4, is DVKVTQSSRYLVKRTGEKVFLECVQDMDHENMFWYRQDPGLGLRLIYFSYDVKMKEKGDIPEGYSVSREKKERFSLILESASTNQTSMYLCASSNRVGDEKLFFGSGTQLSVL.

A few counts support this clonotype. This rearrangement joins TRBV29-1 to TRBJ2-1; the D gene is possibly TRBD2 (7 bases). The ends were cut back, 4 bases at V and 4 bases at J, with 14 bases in the middle. Germline CDR1 reads SQVTM; CDR2 reads ANQGSEA. The CDR3 contains 14 residues. Written as DNA, the CDR3 is TGCAGCGTTGTCGGCGGGGGCCCATACAATGAGCAGTTCTTC. It yields the protein CSVVGGGPYNEQFF.

This clonotype was counted ten times or more. The chain is built from TRBV3-1 and TRBJ2-7, with TRBD2 identical over 10 bases. The germline V gene has CDR1 LGHDT and CDR2 YNNKEL (reference sequence). The CDR3 runs to 15 residues. V was clipped by 1 base and J by 1 base; unmatched bases: 1. The CDR3 nucleotides read TGTGCCAGCAGCCAAGGACTAGCGGGTTCCTACGAGCAGTACTTC. Translation gives CASSQGLAGSYEQYF.

This clonotype was seen many times. The rearrangement uses TRBV20-1 and TRBJ2-5, with D possibly matching TRBD1 (6 bases). Looked up from germline, CDR1 is DFQATT and CDR2 is SNEGSKA (reference sequence). This CDR3 has 13 residues. V was shortened by 4 bases and J by 3 bases, with 12 bases between the two germline ends. The CDR3 sequence: CSANGQRKETQYF. The CDR3 DNA follows: TGCAGTGCTAACGGACAGAGAAAAGAGACCCAGTACTTC.

This clonotype turned up a few times. The rearrangement uses TRBV27 and TRBJ2-1, with 13 bases aligning to TRBD2. Germline V gene data show CDR1 as MNHEY and CDR2 as SMNVEV (reference sequence). V gave up 6 bases and J gave up 6 bases; unmatched junction bases: 14. CDR3 length: 18 residues. CDR3: CASRIGLAGDIGSNEQFF. In DNA form, the CDR3 reads TGTGCCAGCAGAATAGGACTAGCGGGGGACATCGGGTCCAATGAGCAGTTCTTC.

The chain employs TRBV5-1 and TRBJ2-4; 8 bases are a match to TRBD2. Germline V gene sequence: CDR1 SGHRS, CDR2 YFSETQ. This CDR3 is built from 15 residues. The V gene end was trimmed by 6 bases and the J gene end by 9 bases; junction bases not matched to a gene: 14. DNA of the CDR3: TGCGCCAGCACAGAAGGCGGGGGGCCGTCAAGCATTCAGTACTTC. It is translated as CASTEGGGPSSIQYF.

Regarding this clonotype: Germline is not matched at one junction end, which may reflect a read error. V is TRBV7-3 and J is TRBJ1-1; 7 bases map to TRBD1. Per the germline V gene, CDR1 is SGHTA and CDR2 is FQGTGA. The CDR3 sequence is 19 residues long. CDR3 protein: CASGLTAGQTTNPDTEAFF. The CDR3 DNA sequence: TGTGCCAGCGGCTTAACGGCGGGACAGACAACAAATCCAGACACTGAAGCTTTCTTT. The full variable domain, completed using reference TRBV7-3 and TRBJ1-1, is GAGVSQTPSNKVTEKGKYVELRCDPISGHTALYWYRQSLGQGPEFLIYFQGTGAADDSGLPNDRFFAVRPEGSVSTLKIQRTERGDSAVYLCASGLTAGQTTNPDTEAFFGQGTRLTVV.

The gene calls are TRBV6-5 and TRBJ1-5; D is uncertain. Germline lookup yields CDR1 MNHEY and CDR2 SVGAGI. CDR3 length: 14 residues. V was cut by 0 bases and J by 4 bases, with 7 bases left in between. The CDR3 here is CASSYSFGNQPQHF. The DNA of the CDR3 is TGTGCCAGCAGTTACTCTTTCGGGAATCAGCCCCAGCATTTT.

This clonotype was seen more than once but under ten times. V and J are TRBV24-1 and TRBJ2-2; D is uncertain. V shed 2 bases and J shed 4 bases, with 13 bases lying between them. CDR1 and CDR2 from the germline V gene are KGHDR and SFDVKD. The CDR3 has 16 residues. The CDR3 nucleotides are TGTGCCACCAGTGATTCGGACGTGCGTCGCACCGGGGAGCTGTTTTTT. It yields the protein CATSDSDVRRTGELFF.

The rearrangement joins TRBV18 to TRBJ1-2; TRBD1 agrees at 8 bases. CDR3 size: 16 residues. The ends lost 0 bases at V and 2 bases at J; junction bases unmatched: 5. CDR1 KGHSH and CDR2 LQKENI come from the germline V gene. CDR3 protein: CASSPPSTGVNYGYTF. In nucleotides, the CDR3 is TGTGCCAGCTCACCACCGTCGACAGGGGTAAACTATGGCTACACCTTC.

This clonotype was observed at least ten times. Sequence at one end of the junction differs from germline and may be a read error. The chain recombines TRBV6-5 with TRBJ1-1; 8 bases fit TRBD1. Germline V gene data show CDR1 as MNHEY and CDR2 as SVGAGI. The CDR3 extends over 15 amino acids. The CDR3 DNA reads TGTGCCAGCAGTGACTCCGGGACAGGGAACACTGAAGCTTTCTTT. Translating gives CASSDSGTGNTEAFF.

This clonotype was recorded many times. This chain connects TRBV5-1 to TRBJ1-1; no clear D. This CDR3 is built from 16 residues. V lost 0 bases, J lost 0 bases, and 12 bases lay in between. Germline CDR1 SGHRS, CDR2 YFSETQ. The DNA for the CDR3 is TGCGCCAGCAGCTTGGTGTCGGCCTTCATGAACACTGAAGCTTTCTTT. As protein: CASSLVSAFMNTEAFF.

The chain has TRBV9 and TRBJ2-2, with TRBD2 matching 8 bases. J gave up 3 bases and V 3 bases, and 1 base lay outside the gene matches. The germline V gene has CDR1 SGDLS and CDR2 YYNGEE. This CDR3 has 14 amino acids. CDR3: CASSAGGHTGELFF. CDR3 coding DNA: TGTGCCAGCAGCGCGGGGGGGCACACCGGGGAGCTGTTTTTT.

This clonotype appeared many times. The junction and the germline gene differ at one end; a read error may be behind it. The CDR3 region is CASSQDGTSGYNEQFF. In nucleotides, the CDR3 is TGTGCCAGCAGCCAAGATGGGACTAGCGGGTACAATGAGCAGTTCTTC. The V call is TRBV4-1, the J call TRBJ2-1; 12 nucleotides align to TRBD2. This CDR3 is 16 amino acids long. Per the germline V gene, CDR1 is MGHRA and CDR2 is YSYEKL.

This clonotype was detected ten times or more. The CDR3 is CASSFEAVYNEQFF. CDR3 sequence (DNA): TGTGCCAGCAGCTTTGAGGCTGTTTACAATGAGCAGTTCTTC. The V and J genes are TRBV11-2 and TRBJ2-1; unclear D gene. The CDR3 consists of 14 residues. Germline V CDR1 and CDR2: SGHAT, FQNNGV. Between the trimmed V and J ends, which lost 3 bases and 4 bases, there was a span of 10 bases.

V usage is TRBV6-5 and J usage is TRBJ1-1, with D uncertain. Trimming left V 5 bases short and J 6 bases short, with 13 bases between. Germline-derived CDR1 and CDR2 are MNHEY and SVGAGI. The CDR3 extends over 13 amino acids. The DNA of the CDR3 is TGTGCCAGCAGTCACCCGTCGACTCCTGAAGCTTTCTTT. It is translated as CASSHPSTPEAFF.

This clonotype has more than one count but fewer than ten. This chain links TRBV7-9 with TRBJ1-1, with 7 bases fitting TRBD1. The length of the CDR3 is 14 residues. The germline gives CDR1 SEHNR, CDR2 FQNEAQ (reference sequence). V dropped 6 bases and J dropped 7; count of bases not matched to a gene: 11. CDR3 sequence (DNA): TGTGCCAGCAGTTATGGAGGGGGCGTATATGAAGCTTTCTTT. Its translation is CASSYGGGVYEAFF.

This clonotype has at least ten counts. The V call is TRBV20-1, the J call TRBJ2-1; a possible D gene is TRBD2 (7 bases). Trimming took 1 base from V and 8 from J, leaving 21 bases between them. The CDR3 length is 16 residues. The germline CDR1 and CDR2 sequences are DFQATT and SNEGSKA (reference sequence). The DNA of the CDR3 is TGCAGTGCTAGAGTACCGGTGGGGCGGGGGCTGGATGAGCAGTTCTTC. It specifies CSARVPVGRGLDEQFF.

This chain links TRBV6-1 with TRBJ1-5; D not resolved. V dropped 5 bases and J dropped 5 bases, with 13 bases sitting between them. CDR3 length: 14 amino acids. Looked up from germline, CDR1 is MNHNS and CDR2 is SASEGT. The CDR3 nucleotides are TGTGCCAGCAGTCCCGGCAGGACCCATCAGCCCCAGCATTTT. Protein sequence: CASSPGRTHQPQHF.

The chain carries TRBV12-3 or TRBV12-4 and TRBJ2-3; the D gene is possibly TRBD2 (5 bases). This CDR3 is 14 amino acids long. Deletions cut 5 bases from V and 0 bases from J, with 9 bases between. In nucleotides, the CDR3 is TGTGCCAGCAGTCCCGGGGAGAGCACAGATACGCAGTATTTT. Protein sequence: CASSPGESTDTQYF.

The V call is TRBV27, the J call TRBJ2-5; 7 bases are a match to TRBD2. V lost 5 bases to trimming and J lost 5 bases; unmatched junction nucleotides: 5. This CDR3 comprises 13 residues. The germline V gene has CDR1 MNHEY and CDR2 SMNVEV (reference sequence). The CDR3 loop is CASSRTRWETQYF. CDR3 DNA sequence: TGTGCCAGCAGTCGGACTAGATGGGAGACCCAGTACTTC.